This T cell receptor (beta chain) was recorded in a study of T-cell reconstitution after alpha-beta-depleted transplantation in children. In regard to this clonotype: The antigen is not known.

Broader study findings: T-cell counts and diversity at one year following transplant were attributed mainly to newly produced T cells. Some patients owed their high day-60 TCRbeta diversity to surviving recipient T cells and thymic progenitors. Approximately two months post-transplant, alpha-beta T cells reportedly originated from several hundred expanded graft clones.

CDR1 and CDR2 (germline): KGHSH, LQKENI. Between the trimmed V and J ends, which lost 3 bases and 3 bases, there was a span of 15 bases. The CDR3 extends over 15 amino acids. Molecular barcoding with unique molecular identifiers was used for the TCRbeta library. In TCRdb, the PCR reads were re-called with MiXCR into one record per CDR3 protein. The sample gives about 1,000,000 distinct CDR3 sequences, about 29% of which show up once; over 25% is in the top ten. The chain carries TRBV18 and TRBJ2-7, with D possibly TRBD2 on 5 matching bases. This TCR was recovered from a boy under two years old who had a stem cell transplant for SCID, so the T cells may come from the graft donor. Material: PBMCs, mostly from graft donor cells, obtained 360 days after TCRalphabeta/CD19-depleted stem cell transplant. DNA of the CDR3: TGTGCCAGCTCACCGAGCGGAATTGGTAACTACGAGCAGTACTTC. This encodes CASSPSGIGNYEQYF.